Listed here are 4 T cell receptor beta chains from one sample, sequenced in a study of regulatory T cells in long-lasting Graves disease. The authors built TCR beta libraries using iRepertoire HTBI primers and Arm-PCR of CDR3 regions. MiXCR, run by TCRdb on the multiplex PCR reads, gives a single entry per CDR3 protein. The sample has approximately 350,000 distinct CDR3 sequences, 10% to 15% seen once. Time point in this sample: newly diagnosed GD, antithyroid drugs for less than 3 months. The TCR library used RNA extracted from PBMCs. Another study also made use of these data, one on T cells in Graves' hyperthyroidism and ophthalmopathy.

The sample in question was peripheral blood mononuclear cells (PBMCs), obtained at new diagnosis, from a patient treated with antithyroid drugs. These receptors were taken from a woman between 18 and 30 years old with Graves disease.

This clonotype was picked up many times. V usage is TRBV30 and J usage is TRBJ2-7; TRBD2 might be the D (5 bases). CDR3 length: 12 residues. Germline CDR1 is GTSNPN and CDR2 is SVGIG (reference sequence). V was trimmed by 0 bases and J by 4 bases, leaving 7 bases between them. CDR3 amino acids: CAWSVSGYEQYV. CDR3 DNA: TGTGCCTGGAGTGTGTCGGGGTACGAGCAGTACGTC.

In its sample, this clonotype was seen a few times. In DNA, the CDR3 is TGTGCCAGTAGTTCCCCGGGACTAGCGGGGATGAGCTCCTACGAGCAGTACTTC. This codes for CASSSPGLAGMSSYEQYF. This chain uses TRBV19 with TRBJ2-7, with 13 bases that match TRBD2. This CDR3 is 18 amino acids long. Germline loops: CDR1 LNHDA, CDR2 SQIVND (reference sequence). V trimming: 5 bases; J trimming: 0 bases; junction bases outside the gene matches: 10.

This clonotype came up many times. The chain has TRBV19 and TRBJ1-5, with D perhaps TRBD1 (5 bases). CDR3 length: 13 residues. Trimming removed 6 bases at V and 4 bases at J, with 10 bases between. In germline, CDR1 is LNHDA, CDR2 SQIVND (reference sequence). The CDR3 nucleotides read TGTGCCAGTAGGGAACAGGAAAATCAGCCCCAGCATTTT. The encoded protein is CASREQENQPQHF.

In its sample, this clonotype was seen many times. V gene TRBV5-5 combines with J gene TRBJ2-3, with TRBD2 matching 9 bases. Germline-derived CDR1 and CDR2 are SGHKS and YYEKEE (reference sequence). Trimming took 3 bases from V and 2 from J; bases not matched to a gene: 7. This CDR3 is built from 16 residues. CDR3: CASSWRLAANTDTQYF. The CDR3 bases are TGTGCCAGCAGCTGGAGACTAGCGGCCAACACAGATACGCAGTATTTT.